The source of this T cell receptor (beta chain) is a study of PD-1 blockade in mismatch repair-deficient tumors. Study-wide context: All were previously treated, progressing patients with 11 to 13 mismatch repair-deficient cancer types. Study-wide results and limits: Tumor-resident clones, often undetectable pretreatment in blood, expanded then contracted after pembrolizumab.

A few pembrolizumab responders had their TCRs sequenced. Note on this clone: No antigen is known for it.

The method was immunoSEQ multiplex PCR; TCRdb's version includes in-frame clones alone and lacks a portion of them. The table includes over 30,000 clones, 65% to 85% detected once. This TCR was recovered from an adult with mismatch repair-deficient cancer. The sequencing here drew on PBMCs, taken 6 to 7 weeks after starting pembrolizumab.

The CDR3 DNA follows: TGTGCCAGCAGCGGCTCAGCGGGATACACCGGGGAGCTGTTTTTT. Translating it yields CASSGSAGYTGELFF. V is TRBV6-4 and J is TRBJ2-2, with 7 nucleotides matching TRBD2. The CDR3 spans 15 residues. CDR1 MRHNA and CDR2 SNTAGT come from the germline V gene. The V segment lost 6 bases and the J segment 3 bases; nucleotides outside the gene matches: 7.